These 27 T cell receptor beta chains were all obtained from the same sample, sequenced in a study of T cell responses to AZD1222 COVID-19 vaccine. Clones were sequenced by immunoSEQ multiplex PCR, and TCRdb holds only the in-frame ones, with some missing. Here the sample spans 150,000 or so clones, roughly nine tenths being singletons. This sample comprised peripheral blood, obtained on day 0 of AZD1222 vaccination. Receptors originate from an adult in good health.

This clone was recorded once. The chain joins TRBV4-1 to TRBJ1-2; TRBD1 matches at 8 bases. The ends lost 5 bases at V and 2 bases at J; junction bases unmatched: 4. Germline-derived CDR1 and CDR2 are MGHRA and YSYEKL. The CDR3 has 14 residues. The CDR3 nucleotides read TGCGCCAGCAGCACCCCAGGGGGCAACTATGGCTACACCTTC. Translation gives CASSTPGGNYGYTF.

The gene calls are TRBV4-1 and TRBJ1-6, with D unresolved. This CDR3 region has 18 residues. V lost 5 bases to trimming and J lost 0 bases, with 17 bases between them. The V gene's germline CDR1 is MGHRA and CDR2 YSYEKL. DNA for the CDR3: TGCGCCAGCAGCTTGACCCTGCCACAAGACTCCTATAATTCACCCCTCCACTTT. Translating gives CASSLTLPQDSYNSPLHF.

This rearrangement joins TRBV6-2 or TRBV6-3 to TRBJ2-7, with TRBD2 identical over 11 bases. The V gene's germline CDR1 is MNHEY and CDR2 SVGEGT. The V and J ends lost 5 bases and 1 base, in that order; junction bases with no gene match: 4. CDR3 length: 15 residues. The CDR3 DNA follows: TGTGCCAGCAGTCGCCGACTAGCGGGATCCTACGAGCAGTACTTC. Amino acids: CASSRRLAGSYEQYF.

This clone was seen only a few times. This sequence joins TRBV30 and TRBJ1-2; D is undetermined. CDR3 size: 16 residues. The V end was cut by 2 bases, the J end by 7 bases, with 23 bases between. The germline gives CDR1 GTSNPN, CDR2 SVGIG (reference sequence). The CDR3 coding sequence is TGTGCCTGGAGTCCCCCCAGATCGTGGTCGCGGGGTGGCTACACCTTC. It codes for CAWSPPRSWSRGGYTF.

The chain recombines TRBV7-9 with TRBJ1-5; D is ambiguous. The CDR3 is 15 residues long. Between the trimmed V and J ends, which lost 5 bases and 5 bases, there was a span of 16 bases. Per germline, CDR1 SEHNR and CDR2 FQNEAQ (reference sequence). CDR3 in amino acids: CASSAGPEGHQPQHF. The CDR3 coding sequence is TGTGCCAGCAGCGCCGGGCCCGAAGGCCATCAGCCCCAGCATTTT.

J is TRBJ1-1 and V is TRBV29-1, with 11 bases that match TRBD1. The CDR3 totals 16 residues. Germline CDR1 reads SQVTM; CDR2 reads ANQGSEA. Trimming at V came to 4 bases and at J to 6 bases, leaving 13 bases not matched to a gene. The CDR3 here is CSVVRPGTGGSAEAFF. In nucleotides, the CDR3 is TGCAGCGTTGTTCGTCCCGGGACAGGGGGGAGCGCTGAAGCTTTCTTT.

The J gene is TRBJ2-2, the V gene TRBV11-3, with 7 bases matching TRBD1. Unmatched junction bases numbered 14, after V lost 5 bases and J lost 5 bases. The germline V gene encodes CDR1 SGHNT and CDR2 YENEEA. This CDR3 region has 17 residues. The CDR3 sequence is CASSRTPSTGLTGELFF. The CDR3, as DNA: TGTGCCAGCAGCCGGACCCCCTCGACAGGGTTGACCGGGGAGCTGTTTTTT.

This chain joins TRBV3-1 (or the pseudogene TRBV3-2) and TRBJ1-4; TRBD1 matches 9 bases. CDR1 and CDR2 (germline): LGHDT, YNNKEL (reference sequence). V gave up 4 bases and J gave up 6 bases; unmatched junction bases: 6. This CDR3 has 15 amino acids. The CDR3 sequence is CASSPLDRGDEKLFF. CDR3 coding DNA: TGTGCCAGCAGCCCCTTGGACAGGGGAGATGAAAAACTGTTTTTT.

The chain couples TRBV6-5 to TRBJ2-1; the D is unclear. CDR1 and CDR2 (germline): MNHEY, SVGAGI. This CDR3 contains 11 residues. The V end was cut by 7 bases, the J end by 14 bases, with 15 bases between. CDR3 protein: CASTLSQEEFF. As DNA, the CDR3 is TGTGCCAGCACCCTCTCGCAAGAGGAGTTCTTC.

The J gene is TRBJ1-1, the V gene TRBV6-5, with a weak D call TRBD1 (6 bases). Per the germline V gene, CDR1 is MNHEY and CDR2 is SVGAGI. The CDR3 has 12 amino acids. Trimming cost V 8 bases and J 5 bases, with 12 bases left between them. The CDR3 region is CASQGGLTEAFF. The CDR3 bases are TGTGCCAGCCAAGGGGGATTGACTGAAGCTTTCTTT.

This chain joins TRBV19 and TRBJ1-3; the D gene is possibly TRBD1 (5 bases). The CDR3 runs to 16 residues. The germline V gene has CDR1 LNHDA and CDR2 SQIVND (reference sequence). V was trimmed by 5 bases and J by 3 bases, leaving 17 bases between them. The CDR3 DNA reads as TGTGCCAGTAGTGCCGCAGGGACCCGTAATGGAAACACCATATATTTT. Translating it yields CASSAAGTRNGNTIYF.

The chain recombines TRBV9 with TRBJ2-2, with 8 bases matching TRBD1. After removal of 4 bases from V and 1 base from J, the junction contained 12 bases not matched to a gene. This CDR3 comprises 18 residues. Germline-derived CDR1 and CDR2 are SGDLS and YYNGEE. CDR3 bases: TGTGCCAGCAGCCAAGCCCAGGGGGCGGCGCGGAACACCGGGGAGCTGTTTTTT. It codes for CASSQAQGAARNTGELFF. Full variable domain (rest looked up from reference TRBV9 and TRBJ2-2): DSGVTQTPKHLITATGQRVTLRCSPRSGDLSVYWYQQSLDQGLQFLIQYYNGEERAKGNILERFSAQQFPDLHSELNLSSLELGDSALYFCASSQAQGAARNTGELFFGEGSRLTVL.

This clone was counted once. The chain has TRBV5-1 and TRBJ1-1; TRBD1 might be the D (5 bases). The CDR3 loop spans 18 amino acids. Trimming left V 0 bases short and J 1 base short, with 19 bases between. Germline assignment: CDR1 SGHRS and CDR2 YFSETQ. The CDR3 coding sequence is TGCGCCAGCAGCTTGGCCGGCTTGCCCGGGGGACCGAACACTGAAGCTTTCTTT. It specifies CASSLAGLPGGPNTEAFF.

The chain recombines TRBV19 with TRBJ1-2, with D perhaps matching TRBD1 (5 bases). Trimming removed 4 bases at V and 8 bases at J, with 17 bases between. This CDR3 region has 14 residues. Per germline, CDR1 LNHDA and CDR2 SQIVND (reference sequence). CDR3 sequence: CASSNADAQVGYTF. The CDR3 DNA sequence: TGTGCCAGTAGTAATGCGGACGCACAGGTGGGCTACACCTTC.

This clone has just one count. The chain carries TRBV6-5 and TRBJ1-1; D ambiguous. The CDR3 is made up of 14 amino acids. Between the trimmed V and J ends, which lost 0 bases and 2 bases, there was a span of 7 bases. Germline V gene sequence: CDR1 MNHEY, CDR2 SVGAGI. CDR3 loop: CASSYSVGNTEAFF. The CDR3 bases are TGTGCCAGCAGTTACTCCGTCGGAAACACTGAAGCTTTCTTT.

The rearrangement uses TRBV7-2 and TRBJ1-2, with TRBD1 matching 7 bases. The germline CDR1 and CDR2 sequences are SGHTA and FQGNSA. The J segment lost 7 bases and the V segment lost 1 base, leaving 9 bases of the junction unmatched. This CDR3 comprises 15 residues. The CDR3 DNA is TGTGCCAGCAGCTTAGTCCTAGGGGGCGACGGTGGCTACACCTTC. Translation gives CASSLVLGGDGGYTF.

V usage is TRBV15 and J usage is TRBJ2-7, with D maybe TRBD1 (6 bases). The CDR3 runs 14 residues. CDR1 and CDR2 from the germline V gene are LNHNV and YYDKDF (reference sequence). Trimming took 5 bases from V and 1 from J, leaving 12 bases between them. CDR3 in DNA: TGTGCCACCAGCTTATGGGGGCCGTCCTACGAGCAGTACTTC. This translates into CATSLWGPSYEQYF.

In its sample, this clone was seen once. V usage is TRBV12-3 or TRBV12-4 and J usage is TRBJ1-6, with D possibly being TRBD1 (5 bases). Trimming stripped 6 bases from V and 8 bases from J, with 8 bases between. There are 12 residues in the CDR3. Here the CDR3 reads CASSQGDSPLHF. The CDR3 nucleotides are TGTGCCAGCAGCCAAGGGGATTCACCCCTCCACTTT.

The V and J genes are TRBV28 and TRBJ2-3, with 7 bases matching TRBD2. This CDR3 is built from 15 residues. The J segment lost 4 bases and the V segment lost 4 bases, leaving 8 bases of the junction unmatched. From germline, CDR1 is MDHEN and CDR2 SYDVKM. CDR3 DNA: TGTGCCAGCAGTTCCTGGGGGGGGACCTCAGATACGCAGTATTTT. It specifies CASSSWGGTSDTQYF.

In its sample, this clone was seen once. The chain combines TRBV19 with TRBJ1-1, with TRBD1 as a possible D gene (6 bases). The CDR3 has 14 amino acids. V was clipped by 7 bases and J by 0 bases, with 12 bases between them. CDR1 and CDR2 from the germline V gene are LNHDA and SQIVND (reference sequence). The CDR3 DNA sequence: TGTGCCAGTACCCGAGGGGGGGTGAACACTGAAGCTTTCTTT. Translating gives CASTRGGVNTEAFF.

This clone was observed once. The chain links TRBV30 to TRBJ2-7; D is unresolved. From germline, CDR1 is GTSNPN and CDR2 SVGIG (reference sequence). The CDR3 is made up of 11 amino acids. Between the trimmed V and J ends, which lost 1 base and 7 bases, there was a span of 8 bases. The DNA of the CDR3 is TGTGCCTGGAGTGGGGCCGGGGAGCAGTACTTC. It encodes CAWSGAGEQYF.

V is TRBV27 and J is TRBJ1-4; D ambiguous. The V end was cut by 6 bases, the J end by 0 bases, with 5 bases between. Germline V gene data show CDR1 as MNHEY and CDR2 as SMNVEV (reference sequence). The CDR3 totals 13 residues. The CDR3 bases are TGTGCCAGCAGCCGGACAACTAATGAAAAACTGTTTTTT. Its protein product is CASSRTTNEKLFF. Complete variable domain (other parts from reference TRBV27 and TRBJ1-4): EAQVTQNPRYLITVTGKKLTVTCSQNMNHEYMSWYRQDPGLGLRQIYYSMNVEVTDKGDVPEGYKVSRKEKRNFPLILESPSPNQTSLYFCASSRTTNEKLFFGSGTQLSVL.

This rearrangement joins TRBV24-1 to TRBJ2-1, with 8 nucleotides matching TRBD1. CDR1 and CDR2 (germline): KGHDR, SFDVKD. With 4 bases clipped from V and 7 bases from J, the junction kept 11 bases outside the gene matches. The CDR3 spans 16 residues. The CDR3 nucleotides are TGTGCCACCAGTGACAACGGACAGGGCTGGGAAAATGAGCAGTTCTTC. This sequence encodes CATSDNGQGWENEQFF.

This clone was observed a handful of times. The rearrangement links TRBV9 to TRBJ1-4, with 8 bases lining up with TRBD1. This CDR3 has 16 amino acids. V shed 4 bases and J 0 bases; nucleotides not matched to a gene: 5. CDR1 and CDR2 from the germline V gene are SGDLS and YYNGEE. The CDR3 DNA is TGTGCCAGCAGCCGGATGACAGGGGCAACTAATGAAAAACTGTTTTTT. Translating it yields CASSRMTGATNEKLFF.

The gene calls are TRBV6-5 and TRBJ1-1; TRBD1 is a possible D gene (5 bases). The V gene's germline CDR1 is MNHEY and CDR2 SVGAGI. V was pared by 7 bases and J by 1 base, with 16 bases between. The CDR3 totals 15 residues. CDR3 sequence: CASTVGGGSNTEAFF. CDR3 sequence (DNA): TGTGCCAGCACCGTCGGGGGGGGTTCGAACACTGAAGCTTTCTTT.

The chain links TRBV12-3 or TRBV12-4 to TRBJ2-2, with TRBD1 matching 7 bases. Trimming cost V 5 bases and J 6 bases; bases outside gene matches: 3. The CDR3 has 13 residues. This chain's CDR3 is CASSRQGAGELFF. For the CDR3, the DNA is TGTGCCAGCAGTCGTCAGGGGGCCGGGGAGCTGTTTTTT.

V usage is TRBV27 and J usage is TRBJ1-1; the D is unclear. The CDR3 consists of 12 residues. Per the germline V gene, CDR1 is MNHEY and CDR2 is SMNVEV (reference sequence). Trimming took off 3 bases at V and 1 base at J, with 3 bases between the two ends. The CDR3 DNA sequence: TGTGCCAGCAGTTTCCCGAACACTGAAGCTTTCTTT. Residues: CASSFPNTEAFF.